The 21 T cell receptor beta chains reported below all come from one sample, sequenced in a study of cytomegalovirus exposure and HLA in healthy donors. Both 60 Vbeta primers and 13 Jbeta primers went into the PCR. TCRdb's table, derived via immunoSEQ multiplex PCR, lists solely in-frame clones and lacks some. The data contain roughly 200,000 clones, about four fifths of them seen just once; the ten biggest clones take up approximately 2.9%. What was sequenced was PBMCs. The receptors come from a female donor in good health and CMV-seronegative.

The chain has TRBV2 and TRBJ1-6, with 7 bases identical to TRBD1. J was trimmed by 4 bases and V by 6 bases; bases with no gene match: 9. Germline V gene lookup returns CDR1 SNHLY and CDR2 FYNNEI. CDR3 length: 16 residues. CDR3 loop: CASRGDSALYNSPLHF. DNA for the CDR3: TGTGCCAGCAGGGGGGACAGTGCCCTATATAATTCACCCCTCCACTTT.

V usage is TRBV18 and J usage is TRBJ2-7; perhaps TRBD1 as D (6 bases). From germline, CDR1 is KGHSH and CDR2 LQKENI. The CDR3 has 14 amino acids. The V end was cut by 2 bases, the J end by 2 bases, with 10 bases between. CDR3 sequence reads: CASSPNRVPYEQYF. As DNA, the CDR3 is TGTGCCAGCTCACCAAACAGGGTGCCCTACGAGCAGTACTTC.

Worth noting for this clone: One end of the junction fails to match germline, which may point to a read error. The V call is TRBV7-9, the J call TRBJ1-1, with D perhaps TRBD1 (5 bases). Germline V lookup: CDR1 SEHNR, CDR2 FQNEAQ (reference sequence). The CDR3 has 15 residues. CDR3 region: CSSSSSGRDGTEAFF. CDR3 DNA: TGTTCCAGCAGCTCAAGTGGCAGGGATGGTACTGAAGCTTTCTTT.

The J gene is TRBJ1-2, the V gene TRBV5-4; TRBD1 is a possible D gene (5 bases). The germline V gene has CDR1 SGHNT and CDR2 YYREEE (reference sequence). The V gene lost 2 bases and the J gene lost 5 bases, with 13 bases spanning the gap. The CDR3 sequence is 14 residues long. CDR3 sequence (DNA): TGTGCCAGCAGCTTTGGACAACCCCCGTATGGCTACACCTTC. Translation: CASSFGQPPYGYTF.

V usage is TRBV30 and J usage is TRBJ1-6, with D maybe TRBD1 (6 bases). Germline V gene lookup returns CDR1 GTSNPN and CDR2 SVGIG (reference sequence). There are 15 residues in the CDR3. Deletions cut 0 bases from V and 9 bases from J, with 15 bases between. The DNA of the CDR3 is TGTGCCTGGAGTGTTACAGGGACCAGCGGTTCACCCCTCCACTTT. This sequence encodes CAWSVTGTSGSPLHF.

V gene TRBV6-5 combines with J gene TRBJ1-2; possible D gene TRBD1, 6 bases. V lost 3 bases and J 8 bases, leaving 13 bases between the germline ends. The CDR3 runs 13 residues. The germline CDR1 and CDR2 sequences are MNHEY and SVGAGI. The CDR3 coding sequence is TGTGCCAGCAGTTATATAGGGGGTGAAGGCTACACCTTC. Translating it yields CASSYIGGEGYTF.

As regards this clone: Sequence at one end of the junction differs from germline and may be a read error. The chain couples TRBV7-9 to TRBJ1-1; D is ambiguous. The CDR3 loop spans 13 amino acids. From germline, CDR1 is SEHNR and CDR2 FQNEAQ (reference sequence). The CDR3 DNA reads TGTTCCAGCAGCTTTGGAACAGACACTGAAGCTTTCTTT. It specifies CSSSFGTDTEAFF.

As DNA, the CDR3 is TGTGCCAGCAGCACTGCGGCGGGAGCTACCTACGAGCAGTACTTC. Its translation: CASSTAAGATYEQYF. The chain uses TRBV28 and TRBJ2-7; 7 positions agree with TRBD2. Germline-derived CDR1 and CDR2 are MDHEN and SYDVKM. Trimming at V came to 6 bases and at J to 2 bases, leaving 10 bases not matched to a gene. The CDR3 is 15 residues long.

The chain carries TRBV12-5 and TRBJ1-1; TRBD1 matches 9 bases. V gave up 0 bases and J gave up 8 bases; unmatched junction bases: 7. The CDR3 sequence is 15 residues long. Looked up from germline, CDR1 is LGHNT and CDR2 is FRNRAP. In DNA, the CDR3 is TGTGCTAGTGGTTTGGTAGGGACAGGGAACGTCGAAGCTTTCTTT. This encodes CASGLVGTGNVEAFF.

This rearrangement joins TRBV11-2 to TRBJ1-1, with unresolved D. CDR1 and CDR2 (germline): SGHAT, FQNNGV. Trimming stripped 5 bases from V and 0 bases from J, with 7 bases between. There are 13 residues in the CDR3. CDR3 residues: CASSPGMNTEAFF. The CDR3 coding sequence is TGTGCCAGCAGCCCGGGGATGAACACTGAAGCTTTCTTT.

The rearrangement joins TRBV6-1 to TRBJ1-4; TRBD1 agrees at 9 bases. The CDR3 spans 14 residues. V lost 7 bases and J lost 8; bases outside the gene matches: 8. CDR1 and CDR2 (germline): MNHNS, SASEGT. CDR3 loop: CASTRDREREKLFF. As DNA, the CDR3 is TGTGCCAGCACCAGGGACAGGGAGAGAGAAAAACTGTTTTTT.

The V call is TRBV6-5, the J call TRBJ2-7; tentatively, D is TRBD2 (6 bases). Trimming shortened V by 6 bases and J by 3 bases, and 12 bases separated the two germline ends. The CDR3 totals 13 residues. The germline gives CDR1 MNHEY, CDR2 SVGAGI. Here the CDR3 reads CASRPGLLYEQYF. CDR3 DNA sequence: TGTGCCAGCAGACCAGGACTACTCTACGAGCAGTACTTC.

DNA for the CDR3: TGTGCCTGGAGTGGGGACAGGGGTAACTATGGCTACACCTTC. This sequence encodes CAWSGDRGNYGYTF. V is TRBV30 and J is TRBJ1-2; 10 bases map to TRBD1. CDR3 length: 14 residues. The germline CDR1 and CDR2 sequences are GTSNPN and SVGIG (reference sequence). V shed 1 base and J 1 base; nucleotides not matched to a gene: 0.

The V call is TRBV9, the J call TRBJ2-6; D ambiguous. Trimming stripped 0 bases from V and 1 base from J, with 11 bases between. From germline, CDR1 is SGDLS and CDR2 YYNGEE. The CDR3 extends over 17 amino acids. The CDR3 DNA follows: TGTGCCAGCAGCGTAGCTGGCCAGTCATCTGGGGCCAACGTCCTGACTTTC. Translated, it gives CASSVAGQSSGANVLTF.

This clone came up once. The rearrangement links TRBV19 to TRBJ2-7; D possibly corresponds to TRBD2 (8 bases). The V gene lost 6 bases and the J gene lost 2 bases, with 20 bases spanning the gap. CDR3 length: 16 amino acids. CDR1 LNHDA and CDR2 SQIVND come from the germline V gene (reference sequence). CDR3 protein: CASSDRGGQSPYEQYF. In DNA form, the CDR3 reads TGTGCCAGTAGCGACCGGGGGGGACAGTCCCCCTACGAGCAGTACTTC.

The V gene is TRBV6-5, the J gene TRBJ2-1; 7 bases fit TRBD2. V was clipped by 0 bases and J by 8 bases; unmatched bases: 7. Per the germline V gene, CDR1 is MNHEY and CDR2 is SVGAGI. The CDR3 totals 15 residues. DNA for the CDR3: TGTGCCAGCAGTTACTCAAGCGGGGCCAGGGATGAGCAGTTCTTC. Translated, it gives CASSYSSGARDEQFF.

This clone occurred a few times. The V gene is TRBV7-2, the J gene TRBJ2-7; D ambiguous. V lost 2 bases and J lost 2, with 10 bases in between. The V gene's germline CDR1 is SGHTA and CDR2 FQGNSA. The CDR3 extends over 14 amino acids. This CDR3 reads CASSLSGRTYEQYF. The CDR3 DNA is TGTGCCAGCAGCTTATCTGGGCGTACCTACGAGCAGTACTTC.

The chain carries TRBV25-1 and TRBJ1-1; TRBD1 matches 9 bases. The CDR3 sequence is 15 residues long. Germline V gene lookup returns CDR1 MGHDK and CDR2 SYGVNS. J lost 6 bases, V lost 4 bases, and 9 bases had no gene match. The CDR3 here is CASSAEDRGHPEAFF. CDR3 DNA: TGTGCCAGCAGTGCGGAGGACAGGGGACATCCTGAAGCTTTCTTT. Full variable domain (remainder filled in from reference TRBV25-1 and TRBJ1-1): EADIYQTPRYLVIGTGKKITLECSQTMGHDKMYWYQQDPGMELHLIHYSYGVNSTEKGDLSSESTVSRIRTEHFPLTLESARPSHTSQYLCASSAEDRGHPEAFFGQGTRLTVV.

This clone has a count of ten or more. The CDR3 region has the DNA TGTGCCAGCAGCGAGTCGGGTGGCACTGAAGCTTTCTTT. Amino acids: CASSESGGTEAFF. The chain has TRBV25-1 and TRBJ1-1, with D unclear. The ends were cut back, 6 bases at V and 4 bases at J, with 12 bases in the middle. The CDR3 runs 13 residues. Germline V CDR1 and CDR2: MGHDK, SYGVNS.

V usage is TRBV5-1 and J usage is TRBJ2-3; 12 bases align to TRBD2. Unmatched junction bases numbered 12, after V lost 6 bases and J lost 4 bases. The germline CDR1 and CDR2 sequences are SGHRS and YFSETQ. The CDR3 is 17 amino acids. CDR3 sequence reads: CASTPRTSGIVSDTQYF. The CDR3 bases are TGCGCCAGCACCCCTAGGACTAGCGGGATTGTGTCAGATACGCAGTATTTT.

This clone was recorded a few times. This chain connects TRBV9 to TRBJ1-2, with TRBD1 matching over 7 bases. Losses at the gene ends were 2 bases for V and 0 bases for J; bases not matched to a gene: 4. The CDR3 length is 15 residues. CDR1 and CDR2 from the germline V gene are SGDLS and YYNGEE. CDR3 protein: CASSVGDSSNYGYTF. CDR3 nucleotides: TGTGCCAGCAGCGTGGGGGACAGCTCTAACTATGGCTACACCTTC.